Listed below are T cell receptor beta chains from one sample, sequenced in a study of CD8 T cells in Susac syndrome. TCRdb reanalysed the immunoSEQ multiplex PCR reads using MiXCR and keeps one entry per CDR3 protein. The repertoire holds about 120,000 distinct CDR3 sequences, with 94% as singletons. The sequencing sample was made of CD4+ T cells from PBMCs. These receptors came from a human donor in good health. Each CDR3 is given with its conserved first and last residue. D genes are given only for firm matches. Clone size, where shown, is once, few, many, or a class for clones that have expanded.

TRBD2	TRBJ2-2	.	TRBV3-1	TGTGCCAGCAGCCAAGCGGGAGGGTTGACCGGGGAGCTGTTTTTT	CASSQAGGLTGELFF
.	TRBJ2-5	few	TRBV2	TGTGCCACCTCGCCCCTAGCGTCTCGAGGGGAGACCCAGTACTTC	CATSPLASRGETQYF
.	TRBJ1-1	.	TRBV7-2	TGTGCCAGCAGCTCAACCGACAGGAACACTGAAGCTTTCTTT	CASSSTDRNTEAFF
TRBD1	TRBJ1-1	.	TRBV6-5	TGTGCCAGCAGATCAACCGGGACAGGGGACACTGAAGCTTTCTTT	CASRSTGTGDTEAFF
.	TRBJ1-1	.	TRBV29-1	TGCAGCGTTGAGGTGGAATTGAACACTGAAGCTTTCTTT	CSVEVELNTEAFF
.	TRBJ1-6	.	TRBV5-1	TGCGCCAGCAGCTTGGGGATCGAAGTCGGGTCACCCCTCCACTTT	CASSLGIEVGSPLHF
.	TRBJ1-2	few	TRBV18	TGTGCCAGCTCACCAGGGGAAGACTATGGCTACACCTTC	CASSPGEDYGYTF
TRBD1	TRBJ1-1	.	TRBV5-1	TGCGCCAGCAGCGTGGGCCGGACAGGGGACAACACTGAAGCTTTCTTT	CASSVGRTGDNTEAFF
.	TRBJ2-7	.	TRBV6-2/TRBV6-3	TGTGCCAGCAGTTCAACAGGGTACGAGCAGTACTTC	CASSSTGYEQYF
.	TRBJ2-1	.	TRBV2	TGTGCCAGCAGGCCAGGATGGGGCAATGAGCAGTTCTTC	CASRPGWGNEQFF
.	TRBJ2-7	.	TRBV2	TGTGCCAGCAGTGGAGCAGGCGACGAGCAGTACTTC	CASSGAGDEQYF
TRBD2	TRBJ2-1	.	TRBV2	TGTGCCAGCAGCCACACTAGCGGGAAACGGAATGAGCAGTTCTTC	CASSHTSGKRNEQFF
.	TRBJ1-1	.	TRBV29-1	TGCAGCGCTGGACACGCCAACACTGAAGCTTTCTTT	CSAGHANTEAFF
.	TRBJ2-7	.	TRBV28	TGTGCCAGCAGTTTAGCGAAGGCGGGCTCTTACGAGCAGTACTTC	CASSLAKAGSYEQYF
.	TRBJ1-1	.	TRBV27	TGTGCCAGCAGGGGATCGAACACTGAAGCTTTCTTT	CASRGSNTEAFF
.	TRBJ2-7	.	TRBV5-8	TGTGCCAGCAGCCTGGGCGACCAGGCCTTAGCCTACGAGCAGTACTTC	CASSLGDQALAYEQYF
TRBD2	TRBJ2-2	.	TRBV12-5	TGTGCTAGTGGCTCCCCGACTAGCCTCCTCACCGGGGAGCTGTTTTTT	CASGSPTSLLTGELFF
.	TRBJ1-1	once	TRBV28	TGTGCCAGCAGTTCCTCGATGACCGATGAAGCTTTCTTT	CASSSSMTDEAFF
.	TRBJ1-2	.	TRBV19	TGTGCCAGTAGTATCTCAGTGAACTATGGCTACACCTTC	CASSISVNYGYTF
TRBD2	TRBJ2-1	.	TRBV30	TGTGCCTGGAGTGTAAGTCTGGCGGGAGGGCCCGATGAGCAGTTCTTC	CAWSVSLAGGPDEQFF
.	TRBJ2-1	.	TRBV4-2	TGTGCCAGCAGCCAAGCCCGCGGAGGGCTAGAGAGGATCGATGAGCAGTTCTTC	CASSQARGGLERIDEQFF
.	TRBJ1-1	.	TRBV7-9	TGTGCCAGCAGCTTACTTCCAGTAGGGACTGAAGCTTTCTTT	CASSLLPVGTEAFF
TRBD1	TRBJ1-5	.	TRBV23-1	TGCGCCAGCAGTCAATCGTGGACAGGACAAAGTAGCAATCAGCCCCAGCATTTT	CASSQSWTGQSSNQPQHF
.	TRBJ1-1	.	TRBV7-2	TGTGCCAGCAGCGTTGTTGGGCGCAACACTGAAGCTTTCTTT	CASSVVGRNTEAFF
.	TRBJ2-7	.	TRBV6-6	TGTGCCAGCACCACAGGGTCCTACGAGCAGTACTTC	CASTTGSYEQYF
.	TRBJ2-3	.	TRBV15	TGTGCCACCAGCAGAGCCCAAGATACGCAGTATTTT	CATSRAQDTQYF
TRBD1	TRBJ1-4	once	TRBV11-2	TGTGCCAGCAGCCGGGACAGGGGGGCTGAAAAACTGTTTTTT	CASSRDRGAEKLFF
TRBD1	TRBJ1-2	once	TRBV19	TGTGCCAGTAGTATAAGGACAGGTGATAACTATGGCTACACCTTC	CASSIRTGDNYGYTF
.	TRBJ1-4	once	TRBV7-9	TGTGCCAGCAGCTTAAGGGGCCCTAATGAAAAACTGTTTTTT	CASSLRGPNEKLFF
.	TRBJ1-6	.	TRBV18	TGTGCCAGCTCACCACCGGGACTTGGAGGTTCACCCCTCCACTTT	CASSPPGLGGSPLHF
TRBD1	TRBJ2-7	once	TRBV27	TGTGCCAGCAGCCCTGGGGACAGGAGCTCCTACGAGCAGTACTTC	CASSPGDRSSYEQYF
TRBD2	TRBJ2-7	.	TRBV5-4	TGTGCCAGCAGCTTTTATCTCGGCGGGAGGACACGTGGAGAGCAGTACTTC	CASSFYLGGRTRGEQYF
.	TRBJ2-7	.	TRBV5-1	TGCGCCAGCAGCTTTGGGGACGCACGGGAGGAGCAGTACTTC	CASSFGDAREEQYF
.	TRBJ1-1	once	TRBV29-1	TGCAGCGCCGGAAGGGAATTGAACACTGAAGCTTTCTTT	CSAGRELNTEAFF
.	TRBJ2-4	.	TRBV6-1	TGTGCCAGCAGGGGGCCCGGCAAAAACATTCAGTACTTC	CASRGPGKNIQYF
.	TRBJ1-1	.	TRBV20-1	TGCAGTGCTAGTCGGGGGAAAGGTGTCAACACTGAAGCTTTCTTT	CSASRGKGVNTEAFF
TRBD1	TRBJ1-5	.	TRBV12-3/TRBV12-4	TGTGCCAGCAGTCCTCCGGGACAGGGGGCGAATCAGCCCCAGCATTTT	CASSPPGQGANQPQHF
TRBD1	TRBJ2-7	.	TRBV12-3/TRBV12-4	TGTGCCAGCAGCCTTATACAGGGGGATCTCTTCCACGAGCAGTACTTC	CASSLIQGDLFHEQYF
.	TRBJ2-1	.	TRBV3-1	TGTGCCAGCAGCCAAGATACACTGGGCTACAATGAGCAGTTCTTC	CASSQDTLGYNEQFF
.	TRBJ2-7	.	TRBV6-1	TGTGCCAGCTTGGCTCCCGGGACAAGCCCCTACGAGCAGTACTTC	CASLAPGTSPYEQYF
TRBD1	TRBJ2-5	.	TRBV29-1	TGCAGCGTTTCAGGGGGCGCAGAGACCCAGTACTTC	CSVSGGAETQYF
TRBD2	TRBJ2-2	.	TRBV5-1	TGCGCCAGCAGCTTGGGTCCTAGCGGGAGCACCGGGGAGCTGTTTTTT	CASSLGPSGSTGELFF
TRBD1	TRBJ1-1	few	TRBV30	TGTGCCTGGGACGGACAGGGGAGGGGTGAAGCTTTCTTT	CAWDGQGRGEAFF
TRBD1	TRBJ2-7	.	TRBV11-2	TGTGCCAGCAGCTTAGGCGGGACAGGCTCCTACGAGCAGTACTTC	CASSLGGTGSYEQYF
TRBD2	TRBJ2-7	.	TRBV6-6	TGTGCCAGCAGCCAGCGGGAGGACTCCTACGAGCAGTACTTC	CASSQREDSYEQYF
.	TRBJ2-5	few	TRBV12-3/TRBV12-4	TGTGCCAGCAGTTTCGCAGGCACGGACCGGTACTTC	CASSFAGTDRYF
TRBD1	TRBJ2-7	.	TRBV28	TGTGCCAGCAGTGTCCAGGGGGCGGGAAACGAGCAGTACTTC	CASSVQGAGNEQYF
.	TRBJ1-4	.	TRBV12-3/TRBV12-4	TGTGCCAGCAGTTTGGGCGTTATTATAGGCGAAAAACTGTTTTTT	CASSLGVIIGEKLFF
.	TRBJ2-1	.	TRBV19	TGTGCCAGTAGTACTCCCCCTCATCTAGTAGGGGCAGGTAATGAGCAGTTCTTC	CASSTPPHLVGAGNEQFF
TRBD1	TRBJ2-7	.	TRBV7-2	TGTGCCAGCAGACCCCCTACAGGGGCCTCCTACGAGCAGTACTTC	CASRPPTGASYEQYF
TRBD1	TRBJ2-4	.	TRBV6-1	TGTGCCAGCAGATTCACCCAGGGGGCGAGTGCCAAAAACATTCAGTACTTC	CASRFTQGASAKNIQYF
TRBD2	TRBJ2-1	once	TRBV2	TGTGCCAGCAGGGCCAGCGGGAGCAATGAGCAGTTCTTC	CASRASGSNEQFF
.	TRBJ2-1	.	TRBV9	TGTGCCAGCAGCGTAGACTACAATGAGCAGTTCTTC	CASSVDYNEQFF